This TCR beta chain appears in the sequencing data of a study of control samples from healthy donors and cancer patients. Trimming removed 0 bases from V and 5 bases from J; junction bases left unmatched: 2. Germline values: CDR1 MNHEY, CDR2 SVGAGI. The length of the CDR3 is 16 residues. Libraries were prepared by immunoSEQ multiplex PCR; TCRdb keeps only in-frame clonotypes and omits some of them. The data contain 90,000 to 150,000 clones, about 90% of them singletons. Points on this clone: The sample carries other DNA sequences with the same CDR3.

The receptor was derived from a man aged 45-60 years in good health. V and J are TRBV6-5 and TRBJ1-4; 11 bases line up with TRBD1. Sequenced sample: blood. CDR3 DNA: TGTGCCAGCAGTTACTCCCGGACAGGGGGCAATGAAAAACTGTTTTTT. The encoded protein is CASSYSRTGGNEKLFF.